These 8 T cell receptor beta chains came from one sample sequenced in a study of blood T cells in healthy people across ages. Through a sample-barcoded 5' primer and a J-beta primer mix, a second PCR was run for roughly 6 to 12 cycles. TCRdb recomputed calls from the 5' RACE reads with MiXCR, one row per CDR3 protein. The repertoire holds 1.5 million to 2 million distinct CDR3 sequences, with 30% to 40% as singletons. Sequenced material: blood. All receptors come from a human donor in good health.

The J gene is TRBJ2-5, the V gene TRBV6-5; D possibly uses TRBD1 or TRBD2 (6 bases each). The J call may be wrong; the DNA end is better matched by TRBJ2-7. Germline V gene sequence: CDR1 MNHEY, CDR2 SVGAGI. The CDR3 loop spans 16 amino acids. The CDR3 loop is CASSYSKWGAPYEQYF. The CDR3 coding sequence is TGTGCCAGCAGTTACTCGAAGTGGGGGGCCCCCTACGAGCAGTACTTC.

The rearrangement joins TRBV11-2 to TRBJ2-3; D not certain. The CDR3 spans 14 residues. Germline V CDR1 and CDR2: SGHAT, FQNNGV. Between the trimmed V and J ends, which lost 0 bases and 2 bases, there was a span of 6 bases. CDR3 residues: CASSLEGYTDTQYF. The CDR3 DNA follows: TGTGCCAGCAGCTTAGAGGGCTACACAGATACGCAGTATTTT. Based on the CDR3 plus reference TRBV11-2 and TRBJ2-3, the full variable domain is EAGVAQSPRYKIIEKRQSVAFWCNPISGHATLYWYQQILGQGPKLLIQFQNNGVVDDSQLPKDRFSAERLKGVDSTLKIQPAKLEDSAVYLCASSLEGYTDTQYFGPGTRLTVL.

The chain joins TRBV5-1 to TRBJ2-1; D is unresolved. There are 16 residues in the CDR3. Germline V gives CDR1 SGHRS, CDR2 YFSETQ. Trimming took off 2 bases at V and 1 base at J, with 13 bases between the two ends. In nucleotides, the CDR3 is TGCGCCAGCAGCTTTAAGGCAGATAGTTCCTACAATGAGCAGTTCTTC. It yields the protein CASSFKADSSYNEQFF.

The gene calls are TRBV4-3 and TRBJ1-2, with TRBD1 identical over 9 bases. V was pared by 0 bases and J by 4 bases, with 3 bases of the junction left unmatched. Germline V CDR1 and CDR2: LGHNA, YSLEER. CDR3 length equals 15 residues. The CDR3 spells CASSQEEQGAYGYTF. The DNA of the CDR3 is TGCGCCAGCAGCCAAGAGGAACAGGGGGCCTATGGCTACACCTTC.

This clonotype was seen just once. Mismatch with germline at one junction end may stem from a read error. This rearrangement joins TRBV29-1 to TRBJ2-6, with a possible D match to TRBD1 (5 bases). The germline gives CDR1 SQVTM, CDR2 ANQGSEA. CDR3 length equals 14 residues. In DNA form, the CDR3 reads TGCAGCGTTGGACGAAGCTCTGGGGCCAACGTCCCGACTTTC. Its translation: CSVGRSSGANVPTF.

This clonotype occurred a few times. This rearrangement joins TRBV4-1 to TRBJ2-1; 7 bases fit TRBD2. This CDR3 contains 18 residues. The J segment lost 0 bases and the V segment lost 1 base, leaving 9 bases of the junction unmatched. Germline V lookup: CDR1 MGHRA, CDR2 YSYEKL. CDR3 region: CASSQGPAGSGSYNEQFF. CDR3 bases: TGCGCCAGCAGCCAAGGACCAGCGGGGTCGGGCTCCTACAATGAGCAGTTCTTC.

This clonotype was found once. At one of its ends the junction is not consistent with the germline gene, which may arise from a read error. This rearrangement joins TRBV4-3 to TRBJ1-2; TRBD1 is a possible D gene (6 bases). Germline V gives CDR1 LGHNA, CDR2 YSLEER. The CDR3 has 15 amino acids. The DNA for the CDR3 is TGCGCCAGCAGCCAAGACACAGGGTGGACCTATGGCCACACCTTC. It codes for CASSQDTGWTYGHTF.

The chain links TRBV6-2 or TRBV6-3 to TRBJ2-7, with no clear D. The CDR3 totals 14 residues. The ends were cut back, 2 bases at V and 5 bases at J, with 13 bases in the middle. Germline V lookup: CDR1 MNHEY, CDR2 SVGEGT. In DNA, the CDR3 is TGTGCCAGCAGTTACCTCGACGTGTACCACGAGCAGTACTTC. Residues: CASSYLDVYHEQYF.